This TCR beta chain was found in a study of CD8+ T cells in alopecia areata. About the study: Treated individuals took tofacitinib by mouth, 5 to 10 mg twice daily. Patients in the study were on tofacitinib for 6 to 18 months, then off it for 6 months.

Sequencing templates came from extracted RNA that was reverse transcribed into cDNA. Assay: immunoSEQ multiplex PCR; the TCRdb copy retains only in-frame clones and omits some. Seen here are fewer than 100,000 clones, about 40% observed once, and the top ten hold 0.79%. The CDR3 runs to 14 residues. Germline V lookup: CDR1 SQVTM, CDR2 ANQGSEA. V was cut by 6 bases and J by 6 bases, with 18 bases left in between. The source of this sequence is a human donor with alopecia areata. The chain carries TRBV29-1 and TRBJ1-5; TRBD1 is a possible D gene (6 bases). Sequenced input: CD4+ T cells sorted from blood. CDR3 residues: CSVGSGTPGQPQHF. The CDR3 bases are TGCAGCGTCGGCTCCGGGACACCGGGTCAGCCCCAGCATTTT.